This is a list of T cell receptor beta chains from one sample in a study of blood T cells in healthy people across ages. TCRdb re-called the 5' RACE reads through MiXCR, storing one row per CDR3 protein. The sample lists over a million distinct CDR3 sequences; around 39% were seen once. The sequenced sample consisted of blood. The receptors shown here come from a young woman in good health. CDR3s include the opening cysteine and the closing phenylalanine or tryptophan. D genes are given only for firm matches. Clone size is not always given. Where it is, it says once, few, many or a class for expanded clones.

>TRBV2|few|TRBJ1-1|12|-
CATTVVVTEAFF
TGTGCCACCACAGTTGTGGTGACTGAAGCTTTCTTT
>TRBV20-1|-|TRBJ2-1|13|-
CSARGRRGPEQFF
TGCAGTGCTAGGGGCCGAAGGGGCCCTGAGCAGTTCTTC
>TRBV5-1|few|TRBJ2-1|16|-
CASSLGLGGVYNEQFF
TGCGCCAGCAGCTTGGGATTGGGCGGAGTCTACAATGAGCAGTTCTTC
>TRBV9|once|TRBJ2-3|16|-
CASSSRGGGPTDTQYF
TGTGCCAGCAGCTCACGCGGAGGGGGACCCACAGATACGCAGTATTTT
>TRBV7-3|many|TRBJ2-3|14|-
CASSLTGLTDTQYF
TGTGCCAGCAGTCTTACGGGACTTACAGATACGCAGTATTTT
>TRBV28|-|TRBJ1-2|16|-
CASSYPMGGKDYGYTF
TGTGCCAGCAGTTACCCCATGGGGGGGAAGGACTATGGCTACACCTTC
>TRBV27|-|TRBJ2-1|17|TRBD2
CASSGDSGKDPYNEQFF
TGTGCCAGCAGTGGGGATAGCGGGAAAGATCCCTACAATGAGCAGTTCTTC
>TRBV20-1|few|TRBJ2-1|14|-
CSRKGVSSYNEQFF
TGCAGCCGCAAGGGGGTAAGCTCCTACAATGAGCAGTTCTTC
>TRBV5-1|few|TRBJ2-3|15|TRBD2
CASSIIAGEMNTQYF
TGCGCCAGCAGCATCATAGCGGGGGAGATGAATACGCAGTATTTT
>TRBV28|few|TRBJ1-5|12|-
CASSFEGQPQHF
TGTGCCAGCAGTTTCGAAGGTCAGCCCCAGCATTTT
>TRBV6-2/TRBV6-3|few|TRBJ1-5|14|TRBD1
CASRPDRGNQPQHF
TGTGCCAGCAGACCTGACAGGGGAAATCAGCCCCAGCATTTT
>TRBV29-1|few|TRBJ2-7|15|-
CSVLSDAGDSYEQYF
TGCAGCGTCCTGTCGGATGCCGGGGATTCCTACGAGCAGTACTTC
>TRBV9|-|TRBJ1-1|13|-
CASSVVGRGEAFF
TGTGCCAGCAGCGTAGTAGGGCGAGGTGAAGCTTTCTTT
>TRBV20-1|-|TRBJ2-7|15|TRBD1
CSARDKAGGPYEQYF
TGCAGTGCTAGAGATAAGGCAGGGGGTCCCTACGAGCAGTACTTC
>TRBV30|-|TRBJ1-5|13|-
CAWSVHSNQPQHF
TGTGCCTGGAGTGTACATAGCAATCAGCCCCAGCATTTT
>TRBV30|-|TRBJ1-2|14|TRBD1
CAWSDDRGGYGYTF
TGTGCCTGGAGTGATGACAGGGGGGGCTATGGCTACACCTTC
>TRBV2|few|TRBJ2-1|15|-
CASSRTDTSYNEQFF
TGTGCCAGCAGCCGGACGGACACCTCATACAATGAGCAGTTCTTC
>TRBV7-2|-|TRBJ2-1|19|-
CASSQGGAAGGLRNNEQFF
TGTGCCAGCAGCCAGGGGGGGGCGGCGGGAGGCCTCCGAAACAATGAGCAGTTCTTC
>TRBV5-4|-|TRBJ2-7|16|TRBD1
CASSKKQDRVVYEQYF
TGTGCCAGCAGCAAAAAACAGGACAGGGTGGTCTACGAGCAGTACTTC
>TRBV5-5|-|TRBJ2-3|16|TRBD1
CASSSLQGPTTDTQYF
TGTGCCAGCAGCTCCCTACAGGGGCCGACCACAGATACGCAGTATTTT
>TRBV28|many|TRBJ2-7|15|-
CASSFLQGTYYEQYF
TGTGCCAGCAGTTTCCTTCAGGGTACCTACTACGAGCAGTACTTC
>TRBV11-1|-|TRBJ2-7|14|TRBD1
CASTLGGQGYEQYF
TGTGCCAGCACCCTCGGGGGACAGGGGTACGAGCAGTACTTC
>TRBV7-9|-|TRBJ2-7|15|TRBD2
CASSPTSGRTYEQYF
TGTGCCAGCAGCCCGACTAGCGGGAGGACATACGAGCAGTACTTC
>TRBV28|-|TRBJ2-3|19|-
CASSTGGLEAERFTDTQYF
TGTGCCAGCAGTACCGGGGGGCTGGAAGCTGAGCGCTTCACAGATACGCAGTATTTT
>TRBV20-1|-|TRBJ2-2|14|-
CSARVGTNTGELFF
TGCAGTGCTAGAGTAGGGACAAACACCGGGGAGCTGTTTTTT
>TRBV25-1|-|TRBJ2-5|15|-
CASSVFTLAGETQYF
TGTGCCAGCAGTGTCTTTACGTTGGCCGGGGAGACCCAGTACTTC
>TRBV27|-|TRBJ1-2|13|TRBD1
CASRSGGIDGYTF
TGTGCCAGCAGATCAGGGGGGATCGATGGCTACACCTTC
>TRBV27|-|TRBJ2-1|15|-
CASKLLAFSYNEQFF
TGTGCCAGCAAGTTGTTAGCCTTTTCCTACAATGAGCAGTTCTTC
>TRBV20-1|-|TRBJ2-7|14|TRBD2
CSAYLAGGPDEQYF
TGCAGTGCTTACCTAGCGGGAGGGCCCGACGAGCAGTACTTC
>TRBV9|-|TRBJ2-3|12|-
CASSPGSDMQYF
TGTGCCAGCAGCCCAGGCTCAGATATGCAGTATTTT
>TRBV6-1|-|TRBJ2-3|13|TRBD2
CASNEGGTDTQYF
TGTGCCAGCAACGAGGGAGGGACAGATACGCAGTATTTT
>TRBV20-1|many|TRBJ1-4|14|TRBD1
CSASTTGESEKLFF
TGCAGTGCTTCGACAACAGGGGAGAGTGAAAAACTGTTTTTT
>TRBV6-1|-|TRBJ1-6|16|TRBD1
CASREQGSLYNSPLHF
TGTGCCAGCAGGGAACAGGGGTCACTCTATAATTCACCCCTCCACTTT
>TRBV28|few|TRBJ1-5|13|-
CASSRRTNQPQHF
TGTGCCAGCAGCCGGAGGACCAATCAGCCCCAGCATTTT
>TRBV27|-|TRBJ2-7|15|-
CASSSRGGGSYEQYF
TGTGCCAGCAGTTCCCGTGGTGGGGGGTCCTACGAGCAGTACTTC
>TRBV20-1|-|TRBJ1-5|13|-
CSAADYSNQPQHF
TGCAGTGCTGCAGATTATAGCAATCAGCCCCAGCATTTT
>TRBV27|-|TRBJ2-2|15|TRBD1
CASIDRAGNTGELFF
TGTGCCAGCATTGACAGGGCCGGGAACACCGGGGAGCTGTTTTTT
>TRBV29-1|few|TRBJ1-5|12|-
CSVEDGDRVQHF
TGCAGCGTTGAAGACGGGGACCGCGTCCAGCATTTT
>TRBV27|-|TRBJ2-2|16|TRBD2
CASSRRLAGEAGELFF
TGTGCCAGCAGTCGTAGACTAGCGGGAGAGGCTGGGGAGCTGTTTTTT
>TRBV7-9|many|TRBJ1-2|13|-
CASSPPGLYGYTF
TGCGCCAGCAGTCCGCCGGGCTTATATGGCTACACCTTC
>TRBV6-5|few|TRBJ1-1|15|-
CASSYSGTVNTEAFF
TGTGCCAGCAGTTACTCGGGGACGGTGAACACTGAAGCTTTCTTT
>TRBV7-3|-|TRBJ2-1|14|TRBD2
CASKLAGSHNEQFF
TGTGCCAGCAAATTAGCGGGCTCCCACAATGAGCAGTTCTTC
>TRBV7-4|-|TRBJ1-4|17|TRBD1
CASSFTLTGGEGEKLFF
TGTGCCAGCAGCTTTACCCTCACAGGGGGCGAAGGTGAAAAACTGTTTTTT
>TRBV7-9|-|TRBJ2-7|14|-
CASSTQTDLREQYF
TGTGCCAGCAGTACCCAGACAGACCTACGAGAGCAGTACTTC
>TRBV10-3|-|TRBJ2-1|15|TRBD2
CAISEREEGLPEQFF
TGTGCCATCAGCGAGCGGGAGGAGGGTCTACCTGAGCAGTTCTTC
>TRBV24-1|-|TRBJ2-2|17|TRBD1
CATSDPSTGWGSGELFF
TGTGCCACCAGTGATCCATCGACAGGGTGGGGATCCGGGGAGCTGTTTTTT
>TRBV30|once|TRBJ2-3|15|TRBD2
CAWSKAAGGGDTQYF
TGTGCCTGGAGTAAAGCGGCGGGGGGGGGAGATACGCAGTATTTT
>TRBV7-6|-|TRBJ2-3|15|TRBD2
CASSSTSGVWNTQYF
TGTGCCAGCAGTAGCACTAGCGGGGTCTGGAATACGCAGTATTTT
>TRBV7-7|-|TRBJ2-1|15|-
CASSVGVVSYNEQFF
TGTGCCAGCAGCGTAGGGGTGGTTTCCTACAATGAGCAGTTCTTC
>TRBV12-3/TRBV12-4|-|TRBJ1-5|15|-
CASSLSRHPNQPQHF
TGTGCCAGCAGTTTAAGCAGGCACCCCAATCAGCCCCAGCATTTT
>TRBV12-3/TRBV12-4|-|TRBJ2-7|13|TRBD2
CASSRLAKYEQYF
TGTGCCAGCAGCCGACTAGCGAAGTACGAGCAGTACTTC
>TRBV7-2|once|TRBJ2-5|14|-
CASSLRATQETQYF
TGTGCCAGCAGCTTACGGGCGACCCAAGAGACCCAGTACTTC
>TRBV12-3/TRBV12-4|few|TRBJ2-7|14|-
CASRGAGAIHEQYF
TGTGCCTCCAGGGGGGCAGGGGCTATCCACGAGCAGTACTTC
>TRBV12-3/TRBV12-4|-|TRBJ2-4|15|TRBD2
CASSSGLAGGWEQYF
TGTGCCAGCAGTTCCGGACTAGCGGGGGGCTGGGAGCAGTACTTC
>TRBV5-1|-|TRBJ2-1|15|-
CASSSDGQQQETQFF
TGCGCCAGCAGCTCGGATGGACAGCAACAAGAGACCCAGTTCTTC